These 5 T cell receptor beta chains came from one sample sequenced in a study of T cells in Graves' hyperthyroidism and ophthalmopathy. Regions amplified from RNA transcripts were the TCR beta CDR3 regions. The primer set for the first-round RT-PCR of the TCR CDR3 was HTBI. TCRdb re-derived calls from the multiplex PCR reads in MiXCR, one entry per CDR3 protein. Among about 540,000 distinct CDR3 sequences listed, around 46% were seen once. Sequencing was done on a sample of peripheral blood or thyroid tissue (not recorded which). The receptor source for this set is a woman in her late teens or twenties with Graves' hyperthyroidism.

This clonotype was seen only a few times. The CDR3 DNA sequence: TGTGCCAGCAGCCTTGGTAGTCGATACTATGGCTACACCTTC. Translated, it gives CASSLGSRYYGYTF. The chain is built from TRBV10-3 and TRBJ1-2; no clear D gene. The CDR3 consists of 14 residues. The V end was cut by 10 bases, the J end by 3 bases, with 18 bases between. The germline V gene has CDR1 ENHRY and CDR2 SYGVKD.

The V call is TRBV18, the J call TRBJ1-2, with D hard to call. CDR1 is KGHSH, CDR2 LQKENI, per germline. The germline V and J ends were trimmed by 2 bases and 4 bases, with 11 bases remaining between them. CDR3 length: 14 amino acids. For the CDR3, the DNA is TGTGCCAGCTCACCAGTCCCAGGCCCCTATGGCTACACCTTC. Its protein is CASSPVPGPYGYTF.

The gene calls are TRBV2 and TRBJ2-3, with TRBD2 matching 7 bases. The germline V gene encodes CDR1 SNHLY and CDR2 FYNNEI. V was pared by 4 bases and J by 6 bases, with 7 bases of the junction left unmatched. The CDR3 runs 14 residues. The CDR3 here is CASSGLAQEDTQYF. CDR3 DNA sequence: TGTGCCAGCAGTGGACTAGCCCAAGAGGATACGCAGTATTTT.

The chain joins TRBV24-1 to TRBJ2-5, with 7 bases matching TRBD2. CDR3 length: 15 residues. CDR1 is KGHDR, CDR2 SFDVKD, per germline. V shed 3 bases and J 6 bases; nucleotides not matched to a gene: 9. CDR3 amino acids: CATSDAGAGKQTQYF. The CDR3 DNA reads TGTGCCACCAGTGATGCGGGAGCCGGGAAACAGACCCAGTACTTC.

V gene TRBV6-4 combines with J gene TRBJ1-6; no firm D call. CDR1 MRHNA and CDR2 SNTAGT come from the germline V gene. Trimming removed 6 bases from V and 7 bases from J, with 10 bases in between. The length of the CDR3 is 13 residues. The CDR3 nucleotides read TGTGCCAGCAGGGACGGGGAAAATTCACCCCTCCACTTT. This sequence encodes CASRDGENSPLHF.